In its sample, the clone carrying this T cell receptor beta chain was seen many times. This entry is derived from a study of blood T cells in healthy people across ages. Primed by a sample-barcoded 5' primer and a J-beta primer mix, a second PCR proceeded for 7 to 11 cycles. TCRdb reprocessed the 5' RACE reads with MiXCR, giving one entry per CDR3 protein. The sample holds some 710,000 distinct CDR3 sequences, about 42% seen once. The germline V and J ends were trimmed by 1 base and 4 bases, with 8 bases remaining between them. The CDR3 sequence is 14 residues long. Germline-derived CDR1 and CDR2 are GTSNPN and SVGIG (reference sequence).

The chain is built from TRBV30 and TRBJ2-6; D is undetermined. The TCR comes from a man older than 75 in good health. The sequencing sample was made of blood. Written as DNA, the CDR3 is TGTGCCTGGAGTGAGGGCTACGGGGCCAACGTCCTGACTTTC. Residues: CAWSEGYGANVLTF.